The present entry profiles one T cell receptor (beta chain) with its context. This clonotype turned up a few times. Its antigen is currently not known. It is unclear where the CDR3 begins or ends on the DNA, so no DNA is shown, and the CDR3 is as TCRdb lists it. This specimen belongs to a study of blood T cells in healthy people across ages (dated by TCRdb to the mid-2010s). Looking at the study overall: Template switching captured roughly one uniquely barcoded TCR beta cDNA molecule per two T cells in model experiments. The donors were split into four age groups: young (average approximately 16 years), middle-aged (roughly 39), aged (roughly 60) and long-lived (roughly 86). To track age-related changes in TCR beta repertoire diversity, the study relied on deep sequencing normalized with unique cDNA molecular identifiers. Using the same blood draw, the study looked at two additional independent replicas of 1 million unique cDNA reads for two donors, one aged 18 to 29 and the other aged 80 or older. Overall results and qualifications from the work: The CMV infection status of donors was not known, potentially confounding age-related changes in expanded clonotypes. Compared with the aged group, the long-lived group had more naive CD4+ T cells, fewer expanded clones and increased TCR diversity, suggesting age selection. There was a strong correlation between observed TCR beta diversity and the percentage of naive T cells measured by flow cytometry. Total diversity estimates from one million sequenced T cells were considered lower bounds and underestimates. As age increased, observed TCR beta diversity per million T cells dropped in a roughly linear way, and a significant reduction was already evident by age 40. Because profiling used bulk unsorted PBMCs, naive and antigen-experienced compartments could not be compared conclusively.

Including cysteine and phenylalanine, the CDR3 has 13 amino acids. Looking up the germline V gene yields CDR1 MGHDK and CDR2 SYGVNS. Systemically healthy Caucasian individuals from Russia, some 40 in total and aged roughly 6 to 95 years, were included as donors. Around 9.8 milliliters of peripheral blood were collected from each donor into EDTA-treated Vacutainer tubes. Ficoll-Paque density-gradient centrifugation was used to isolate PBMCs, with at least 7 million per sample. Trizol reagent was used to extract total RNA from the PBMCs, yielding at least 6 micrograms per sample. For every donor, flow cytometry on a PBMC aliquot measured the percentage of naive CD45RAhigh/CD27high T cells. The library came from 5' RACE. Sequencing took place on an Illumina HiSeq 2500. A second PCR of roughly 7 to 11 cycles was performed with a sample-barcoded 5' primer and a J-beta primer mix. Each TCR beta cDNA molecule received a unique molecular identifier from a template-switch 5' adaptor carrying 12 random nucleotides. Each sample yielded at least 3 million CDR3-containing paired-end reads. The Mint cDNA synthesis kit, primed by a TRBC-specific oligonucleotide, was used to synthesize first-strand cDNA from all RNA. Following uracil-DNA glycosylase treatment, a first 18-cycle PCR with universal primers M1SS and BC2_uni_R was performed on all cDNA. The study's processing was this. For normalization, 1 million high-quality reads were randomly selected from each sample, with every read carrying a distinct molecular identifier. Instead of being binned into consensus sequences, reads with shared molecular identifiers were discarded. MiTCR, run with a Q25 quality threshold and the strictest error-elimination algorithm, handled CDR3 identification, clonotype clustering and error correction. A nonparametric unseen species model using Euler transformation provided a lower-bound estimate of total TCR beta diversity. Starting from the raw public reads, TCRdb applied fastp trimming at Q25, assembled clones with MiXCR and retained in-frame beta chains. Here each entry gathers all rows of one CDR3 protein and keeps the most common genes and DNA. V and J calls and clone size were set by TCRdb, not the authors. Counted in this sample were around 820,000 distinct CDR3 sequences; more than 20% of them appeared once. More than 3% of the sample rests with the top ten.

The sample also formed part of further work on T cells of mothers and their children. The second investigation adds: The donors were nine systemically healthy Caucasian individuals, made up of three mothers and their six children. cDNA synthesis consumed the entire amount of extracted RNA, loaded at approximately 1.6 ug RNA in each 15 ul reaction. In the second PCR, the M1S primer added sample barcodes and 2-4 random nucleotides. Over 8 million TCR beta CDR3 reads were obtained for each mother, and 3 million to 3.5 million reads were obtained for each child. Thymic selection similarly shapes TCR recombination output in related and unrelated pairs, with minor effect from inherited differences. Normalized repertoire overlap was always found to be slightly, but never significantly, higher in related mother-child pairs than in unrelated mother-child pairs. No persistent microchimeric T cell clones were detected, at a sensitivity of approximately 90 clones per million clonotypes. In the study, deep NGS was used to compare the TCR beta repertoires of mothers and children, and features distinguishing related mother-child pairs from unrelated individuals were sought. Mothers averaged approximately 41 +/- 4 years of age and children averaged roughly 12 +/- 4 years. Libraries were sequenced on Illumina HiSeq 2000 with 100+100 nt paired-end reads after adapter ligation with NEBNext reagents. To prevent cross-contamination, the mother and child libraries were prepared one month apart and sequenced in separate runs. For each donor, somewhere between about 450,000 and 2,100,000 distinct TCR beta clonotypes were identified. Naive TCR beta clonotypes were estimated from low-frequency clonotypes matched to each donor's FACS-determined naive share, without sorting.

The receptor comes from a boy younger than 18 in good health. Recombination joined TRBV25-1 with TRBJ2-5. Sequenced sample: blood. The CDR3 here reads CASSEFGTGTKYF.